Only one count was recorded for the clone carrying this T cell receptor (beta chain). The table came from immunoSEQ multiplex PCR; TCRdb's copy has only in-frame clones and leaves some out. Here the sample spans approximately 100,000 clones, just under 95% being singletons. These data belong to a study of control samples from healthy donors and cancer patients. Losses at the gene ends were 11 bases for V and 0 bases for J; bases not matched to a gene: 4. Germline CDR1 and CDR2: ENHRY and SYGVKD. CDR3 length: 14 residues. The origin of this receptor is a human donor in good health. The donor label of this sample is uncertain. This chain uses TRBV10-3 with TRBJ2-6; TRBD1 matches 7 bases. Sequenced input: blood. The CDR3 nucleotides read TGTGCCGCCAGGGGGAGCTCTGGGGCCAACGTCCTGACTTTC. It yields the protein CAARGSSGANVLTF.